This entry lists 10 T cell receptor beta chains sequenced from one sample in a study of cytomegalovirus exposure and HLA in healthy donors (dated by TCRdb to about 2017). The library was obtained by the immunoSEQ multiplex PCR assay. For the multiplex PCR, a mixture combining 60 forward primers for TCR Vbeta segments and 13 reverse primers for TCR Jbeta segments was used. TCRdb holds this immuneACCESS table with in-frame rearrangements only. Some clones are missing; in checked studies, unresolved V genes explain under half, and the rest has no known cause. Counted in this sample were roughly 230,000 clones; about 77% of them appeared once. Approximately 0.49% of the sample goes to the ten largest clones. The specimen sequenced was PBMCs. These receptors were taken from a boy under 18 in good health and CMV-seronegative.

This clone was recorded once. The CDR3 DNA is TGTGCCACCAGCAGAGATGGCAGAAACACAGATACGCAGTATTTT. Residues: CATSRDGRNTDTQYF. The chain has TRBV15 and TRBJ2-3; D gene unclear. Trimming pared 0 bases from V and 2 bases from J, leaving 9 bases between. The CDR3 runs 15 residues. Germline V lookup: CDR1 LNHNV, CDR2 YYDKDF (reference sequence).

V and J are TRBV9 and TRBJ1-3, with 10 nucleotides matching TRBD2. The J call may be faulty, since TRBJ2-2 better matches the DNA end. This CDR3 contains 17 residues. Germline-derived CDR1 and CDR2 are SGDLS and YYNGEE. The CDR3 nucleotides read TGTGCCAGCAGCACCCCAAGCGGGGGGGCCAGCACCGGGGAGCTGTTTTTT. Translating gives CASSTPSGGASTGELFF.

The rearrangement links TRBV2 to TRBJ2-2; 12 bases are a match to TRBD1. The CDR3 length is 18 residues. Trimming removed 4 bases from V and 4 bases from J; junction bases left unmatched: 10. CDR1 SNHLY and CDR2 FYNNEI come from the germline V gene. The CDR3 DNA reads TGTGCCAGCAGTGTTCCTGGGCCGGGACAGGGGGCCACCGGGGAGCTGTTTTTT. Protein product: CASSVPGPGQGATGELFF.

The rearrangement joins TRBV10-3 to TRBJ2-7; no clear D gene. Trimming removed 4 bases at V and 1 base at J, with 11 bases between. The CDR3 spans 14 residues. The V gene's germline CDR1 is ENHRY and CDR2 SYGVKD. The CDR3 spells CAISAELASYEQYF. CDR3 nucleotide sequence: TGTGCCATCAGTGCTGAACTTGCATCCTACGAGCAGTACTTC.

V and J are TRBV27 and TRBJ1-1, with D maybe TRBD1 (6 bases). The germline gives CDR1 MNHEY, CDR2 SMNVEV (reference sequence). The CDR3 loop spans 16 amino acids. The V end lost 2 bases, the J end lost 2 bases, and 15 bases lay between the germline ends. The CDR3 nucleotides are TGTGCCAGCAGTTTAATGGGGGCAGGGGATAACACTGAAGCTTTCTTT. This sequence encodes CASSLMGAGDNTEAFF.

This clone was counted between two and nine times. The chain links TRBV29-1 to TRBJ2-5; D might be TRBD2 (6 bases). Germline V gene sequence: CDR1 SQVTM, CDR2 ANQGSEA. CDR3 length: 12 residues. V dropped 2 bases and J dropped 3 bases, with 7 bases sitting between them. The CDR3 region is CSVEWGEETQYF. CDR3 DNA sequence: TGCAGCGTTGAATGGGGGGAAGAGACCCAGTACTTC.

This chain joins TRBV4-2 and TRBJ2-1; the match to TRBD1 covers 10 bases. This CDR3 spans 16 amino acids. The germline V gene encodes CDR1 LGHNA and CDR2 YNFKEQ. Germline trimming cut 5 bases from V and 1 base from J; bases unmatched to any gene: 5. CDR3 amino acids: CASSFRTGGSYNEQFF. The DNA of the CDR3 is TGTGCCAGCAGCTTTCGGACAGGGGGATCCTACAATGAGCAGTTCTTC.

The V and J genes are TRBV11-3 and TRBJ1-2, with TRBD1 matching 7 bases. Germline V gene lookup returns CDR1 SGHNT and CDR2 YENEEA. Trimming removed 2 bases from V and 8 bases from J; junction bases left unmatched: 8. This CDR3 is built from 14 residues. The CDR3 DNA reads TGTGCCAGCAGCTTAAGACAGGGCGAGAAGGGCTACACCTTC. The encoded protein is CASSLRQGEKGYTF.

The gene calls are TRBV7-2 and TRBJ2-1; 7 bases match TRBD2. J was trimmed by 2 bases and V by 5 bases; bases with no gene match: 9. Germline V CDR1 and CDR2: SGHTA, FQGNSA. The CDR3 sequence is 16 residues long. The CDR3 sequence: CASSQGGLDTYNEQFF. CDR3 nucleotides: TGTGCCAGCAGCCAGGGTGGACTAGACACCTACAATGAGCAGTTCTTC.

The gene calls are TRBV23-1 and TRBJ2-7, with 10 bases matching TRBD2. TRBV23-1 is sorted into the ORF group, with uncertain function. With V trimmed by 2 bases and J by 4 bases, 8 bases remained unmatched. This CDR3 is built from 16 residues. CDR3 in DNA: TGCGCCAGCAGTCAAAACGCTCTAGCGGGAGTTTACGAGCAGTACTTC. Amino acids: CASSQNALAGVYEQYF.